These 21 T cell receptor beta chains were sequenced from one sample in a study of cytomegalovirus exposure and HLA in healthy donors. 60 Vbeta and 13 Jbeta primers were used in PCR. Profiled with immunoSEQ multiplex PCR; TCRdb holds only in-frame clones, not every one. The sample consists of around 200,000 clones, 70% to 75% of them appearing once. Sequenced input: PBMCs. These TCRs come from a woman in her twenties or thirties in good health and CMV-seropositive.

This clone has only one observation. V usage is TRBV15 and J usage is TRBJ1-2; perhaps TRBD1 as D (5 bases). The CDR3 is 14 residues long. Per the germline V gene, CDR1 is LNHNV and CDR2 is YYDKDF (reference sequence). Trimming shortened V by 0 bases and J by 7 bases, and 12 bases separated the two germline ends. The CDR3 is CATSRDLIRVGYTF. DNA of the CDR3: TGTGCCACCAGCAGAGATCTGATCAGGGTTGGCTACACCTTC.

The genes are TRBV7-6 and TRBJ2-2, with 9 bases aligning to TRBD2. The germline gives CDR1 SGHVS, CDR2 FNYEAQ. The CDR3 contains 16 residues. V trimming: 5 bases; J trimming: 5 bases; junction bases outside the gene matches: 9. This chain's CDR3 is CASSPQRGAVTGELFF. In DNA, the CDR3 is TGTGCCAGCAGCCCCCAGCGGGGGGCGGTAACCGGGGAGCTGTTTTTT.

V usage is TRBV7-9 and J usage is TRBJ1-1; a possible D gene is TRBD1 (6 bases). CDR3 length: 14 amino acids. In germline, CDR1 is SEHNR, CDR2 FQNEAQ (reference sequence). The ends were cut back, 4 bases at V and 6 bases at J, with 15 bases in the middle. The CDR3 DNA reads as TGTGCCAGCAGCTCGACAGGTCCCGGGGCTGAAGCTTTCTTT. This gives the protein CASSSTGPGAEAFF.

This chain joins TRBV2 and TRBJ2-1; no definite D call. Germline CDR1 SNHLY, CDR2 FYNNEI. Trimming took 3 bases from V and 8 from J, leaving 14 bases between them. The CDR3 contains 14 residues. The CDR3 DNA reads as TGTGCCAGCAGTGACTTGAGGCCCCCAGATGAGCAGTTCTTC. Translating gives CASSDLRPPDEQFF.

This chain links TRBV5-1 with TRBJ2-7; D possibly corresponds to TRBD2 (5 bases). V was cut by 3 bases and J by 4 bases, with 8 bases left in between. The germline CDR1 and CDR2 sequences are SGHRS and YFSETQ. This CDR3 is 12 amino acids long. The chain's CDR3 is CASSSGSYEQYF. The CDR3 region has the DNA TGCGCCAGCAGCTCGGGGTCGTACGAGCAGTACTTC.

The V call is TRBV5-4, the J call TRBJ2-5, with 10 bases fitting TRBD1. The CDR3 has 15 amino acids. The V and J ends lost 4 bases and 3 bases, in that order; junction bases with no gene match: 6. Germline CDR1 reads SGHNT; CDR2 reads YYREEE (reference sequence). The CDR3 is CASSDPGQGKETQYF. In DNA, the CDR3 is TGTGCCAGCAGCGACCCGGGACAGGGGAAAGAGACCCAGTACTTC.

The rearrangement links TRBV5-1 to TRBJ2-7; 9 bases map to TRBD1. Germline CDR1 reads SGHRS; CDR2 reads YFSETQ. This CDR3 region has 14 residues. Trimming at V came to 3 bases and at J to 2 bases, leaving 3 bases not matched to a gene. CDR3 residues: CASSSRTGAYEQYF. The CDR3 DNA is TGCGCCAGCAGCTCCCGGACAGGGGCCTACGAGCAGTACTTC.

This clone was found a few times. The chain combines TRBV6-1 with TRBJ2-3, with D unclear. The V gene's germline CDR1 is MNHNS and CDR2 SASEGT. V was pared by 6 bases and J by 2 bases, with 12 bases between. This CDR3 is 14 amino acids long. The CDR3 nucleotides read TGTGCCAGCAGGCAGCGTTCTCTCACAGATACGCAGTATTTT. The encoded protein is CASRQRSLTDTQYF.

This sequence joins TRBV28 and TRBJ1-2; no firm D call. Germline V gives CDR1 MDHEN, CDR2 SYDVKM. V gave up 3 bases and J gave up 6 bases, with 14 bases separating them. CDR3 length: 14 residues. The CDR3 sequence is CASSFGGLGDGYTF. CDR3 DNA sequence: TGTGCCAGCAGTTTCGGCGGGCTCGGGGATGGCTACACCTTC.

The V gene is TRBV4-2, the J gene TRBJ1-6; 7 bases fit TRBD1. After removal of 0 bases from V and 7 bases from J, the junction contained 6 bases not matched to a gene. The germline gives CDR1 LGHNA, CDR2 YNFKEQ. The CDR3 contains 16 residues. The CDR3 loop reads CASSQEGGRGNSPLHF. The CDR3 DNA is TGTGCCAGCAGCCAAGAAGGGGGCCGCGGGAATTCACCCCTCCACTTT.

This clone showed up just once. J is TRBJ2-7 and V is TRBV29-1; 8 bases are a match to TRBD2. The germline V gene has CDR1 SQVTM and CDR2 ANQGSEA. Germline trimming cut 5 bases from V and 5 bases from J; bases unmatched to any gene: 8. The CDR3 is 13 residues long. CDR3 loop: CSVSREGVDEQYF. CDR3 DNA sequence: TGCAGCGTTTCACGGGAGGGCGTCGACGAGCAGTACTTC.

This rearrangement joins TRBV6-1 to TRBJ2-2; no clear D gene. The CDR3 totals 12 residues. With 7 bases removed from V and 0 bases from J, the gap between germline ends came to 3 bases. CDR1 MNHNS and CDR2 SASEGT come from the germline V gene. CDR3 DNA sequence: TGTGCCAGCATCGCGAACACCGGGGAGCTGTTTTTT. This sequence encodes CASIANTGELFF.

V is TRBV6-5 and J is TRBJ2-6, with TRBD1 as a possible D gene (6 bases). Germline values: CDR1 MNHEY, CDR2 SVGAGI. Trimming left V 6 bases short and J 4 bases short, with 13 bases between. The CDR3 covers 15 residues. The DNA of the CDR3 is TGTGCCAGCAGGCAACAGGGCACAGGGGCCAACGTCCTGACTTTC. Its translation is CASRQQGTGANVLTF.

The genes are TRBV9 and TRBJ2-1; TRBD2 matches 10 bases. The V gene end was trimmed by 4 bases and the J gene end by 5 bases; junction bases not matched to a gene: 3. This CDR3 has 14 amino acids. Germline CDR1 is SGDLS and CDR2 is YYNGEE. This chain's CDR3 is CASSLGLADNEQFF. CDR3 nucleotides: TGTGCCAGCAGCCTTGGACTAGCGGACAATGAGCAGTTCTTC.

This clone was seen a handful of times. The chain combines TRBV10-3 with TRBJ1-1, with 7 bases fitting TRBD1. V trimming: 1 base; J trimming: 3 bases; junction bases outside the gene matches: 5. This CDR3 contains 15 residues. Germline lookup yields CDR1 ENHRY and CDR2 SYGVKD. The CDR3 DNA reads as TGTGCCATCAGTGAGTACAAGGGACAGTACACTGAAGCTTTCTTT. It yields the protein CAISEYKGQYTEAFF.

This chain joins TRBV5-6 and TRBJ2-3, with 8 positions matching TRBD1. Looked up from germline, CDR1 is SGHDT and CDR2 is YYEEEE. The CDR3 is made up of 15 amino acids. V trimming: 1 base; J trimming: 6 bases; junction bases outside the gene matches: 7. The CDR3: CASSLRTGPVDTQYF. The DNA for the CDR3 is TGTGCCAGCAGCTTGAGGACAGGGCCAGTTGATACGCAGTATTTT.

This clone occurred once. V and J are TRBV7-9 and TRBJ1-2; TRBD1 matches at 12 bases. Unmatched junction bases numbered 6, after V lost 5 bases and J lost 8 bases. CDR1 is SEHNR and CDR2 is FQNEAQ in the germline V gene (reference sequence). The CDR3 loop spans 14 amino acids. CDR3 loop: CASSRDRGHEGYTF. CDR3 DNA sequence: TGTGCCAGCAGCCGGGACAGGGGGCATGAGGGCTACACCTTC. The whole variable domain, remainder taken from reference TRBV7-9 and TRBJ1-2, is DTGVSQNPRHKITKRGQNVTFRCDPISEHNRLYWYRQTLGQGPEFLTYFQNEAQLEKSRLLSDRFSAERPKGSFSTLEIQRTEQGDSAMYLCASSRDRGHEGYTFGSGTRLTVV.

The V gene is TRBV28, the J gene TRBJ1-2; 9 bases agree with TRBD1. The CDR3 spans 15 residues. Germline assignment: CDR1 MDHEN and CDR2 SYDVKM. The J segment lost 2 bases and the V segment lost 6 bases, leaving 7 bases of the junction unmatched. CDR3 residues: CASSSGQGLNYGYTF. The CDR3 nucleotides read TGTGCCAGCAGCTCTGGACAGGGGCTGAACTATGGCTACACCTTC.

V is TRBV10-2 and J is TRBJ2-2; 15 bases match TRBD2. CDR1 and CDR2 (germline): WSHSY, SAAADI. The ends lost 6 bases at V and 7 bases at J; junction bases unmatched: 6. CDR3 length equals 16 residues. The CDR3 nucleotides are TGCGCCAGCAGCCCCAGGACTAGCGGGGGGGGCGGGGAGCTGTTTTTT. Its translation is CASSPRTSGGGGELFF.

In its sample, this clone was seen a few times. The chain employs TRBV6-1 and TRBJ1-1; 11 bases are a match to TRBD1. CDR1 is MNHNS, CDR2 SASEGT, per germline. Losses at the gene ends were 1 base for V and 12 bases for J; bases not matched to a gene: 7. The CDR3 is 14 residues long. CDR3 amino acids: CASSEGTGQGASFF. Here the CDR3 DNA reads TGTGCCAGCAGTGAAGGGACTGGACAGGGGGCATCTTTCTTT.

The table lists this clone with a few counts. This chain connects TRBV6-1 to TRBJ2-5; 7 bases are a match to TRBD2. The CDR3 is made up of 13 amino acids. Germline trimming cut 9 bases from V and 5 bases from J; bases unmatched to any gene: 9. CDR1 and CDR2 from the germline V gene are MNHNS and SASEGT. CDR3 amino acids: CASGGGDVETQYF. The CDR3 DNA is TGTGCCAGTGGGGGGGGAGACGTGGAGACCCAGTACTTC.